These 21 T cell receptor beta chains came from one sample sequenced in a study of T cell responses to AZD1222 COVID-19 vaccine. Measured with immunoSEQ multiplex PCR; TCRdb has only the in-frame clones, and not every one. The table shows 110,000 to 150,000 clones, with around nine tenths occurring only once. Sequenced here: peripheral blood, sampled on day 0 of AZD1222 vaccination. Receptor source: an adult in good health.

The V and J genes are TRBV5-1 and TRBJ1-2; no definite D call. The length of the CDR3 is 14 residues. Trimming took off 0 bases at V and 1 base at J, with 7 bases between the two ends. Germline CDR1 and CDR2: SGHRS and YFSETQ. CDR3 sequence (DNA): TGCGCCAGCAGCTTGGAATCGGATAACTATGGCTACACCTTC. It yields the protein CASSLESDNYGYTF.

The chain recombines TRBV28 with TRBJ1-4, with 8 bases matching TRBD1. CDR1 is MDHEN, CDR2 SYDVKM, per germline. The CDR3 covers 13 residues. Trimming cost V 9 bases and J 5 bases; bases outside gene matches: 5. The CDR3 sequence is CASRGQGNEKLFF. The CDR3 region has the DNA TGTGCCAGTAGAGGACAGGGAAATGAAAAACTGTTTTTT.

The chain joins TRBV2 to TRBJ1-2; 7 nucleotides agree with TRBD1. The CDR3 consists of 16 residues. V dropped 3 bases and J dropped 0; count of bases not matched to a gene: 7. Germline V gene sequence: CDR1 SNHLY, CDR2 FYNNEI. The CDR3: CASSDGGRGSNYGYTF. CDR3 nucleotides: TGTGCCAGCAGTGACGGGGGCAGGGGGTCTAACTATGGCTACACCTTC. Supplemented by reference TRBV2 and TRBJ1-2, the full variable domain reads EPEVTQTPSHQVTQMGQEVILRCVPISNHLYFYWYRQILGQKVEFLVSFYNNEISEKSEIFDDQFSVERPDGSNFTLKIRSTKLEDSAMYFCASSDGGRGSNYGYTFGSGTRLTVV.

The V and J genes are TRBV7-2 and TRBJ2-5; 7 nucleotides align to TRBD1. This CDR3 is built from 16 residues. The germline gives CDR1 SGHTA, CDR2 FQGNSA. V gave up 5 bases and J gave up 0 bases; unmatched junction bases: 9. This CDR3 is CASSKQGLGYQETQYF. The CDR3 DNA reads as TGTGCCAGCAGCAAACAGGGGTTAGGGTACCAAGAGACCCAGTACTTC.

The CDR3 loop reads CASSLTGGNTIYF. The CDR3 DNA is TGTGCCAGCAGCTTAACGGGGGGAAACACCATATATTTT. V gene TRBV5-4 combines with J gene TRBJ1-3; D is uncertain. CDR3 length equals 13 residues. Per the germline V gene, CDR1 is SGHNT and CDR2 is YYREEE (reference sequence). V lost 2 bases and J 4 bases, leaving 7 bases between the germline ends.

The genes are TRBV5-6 and TRBJ2-5, with D uncertain. This CDR3 has 14 residues. Trimming took off 0 bases at V and 1 base at J, with 7 bases between the two ends. CDR1 and CDR2 (germline): SGHDT, YYEEEE. CDR3 nucleotide sequence: TGTGCCAGCAGCTTGGCCTACAGCCAAGAGACCCAGTACTTC. It codes for CASSLAYSQETQYF.

The J gene is TRBJ1-1, the V gene TRBV7-2; weak D call: TRBD1 (6 bases). Between the trimmed V and J ends, which lost 3 bases and 1 base, there was a span of 9 bases. Germline V gene lookup returns CDR1 SGHTA and CDR2 FQGNSA. The CDR3 extends over 14 amino acids. The CDR3 DNA follows: TGTGCCAGCAGCTTCCAAGGGGGGAACACTGAAGCTTTCTTT. It yields the protein CASSFQGGNTEAFF. The full variable domain, its missing parts supplied by reference TRBV7-2 and TRBJ1-1, is GAGVSQSPSNKVTEKGKDVELRCDPISGHTALYWYRQSLGQGLEFLIYFQGNSAPDKSGLPSDRFSAERTGGSVSTLTIQRTQQEDSAVYLCASSFQGGNTEAFFGQGTRLTVV.

The chain carries TRBV2 and TRBJ1-5; tentative D call: TRBD1 (5 bases). In germline, CDR1 is SNHLY, CDR2 FYNNEI. This CDR3 spans 12 amino acids. Trimming left V 4 bases short and J 9 bases short, with 10 bases between. DNA for the CDR3: TGTGCCAGCAGTGTGCAGGGCTTGCCCCAGCATTTT. Residues: CASSVQGLPQHF.

This chain joins TRBV6-5 and TRBJ1-1; D perhaps matches TRBD1 (5 bases). This CDR3 has 16 residues. V was pared by 2 bases and J by 4 bases, with 17 bases between. Looked up from germline, CDR1 is MNHEY and CDR2 is SVGAGI. For the CDR3, the DNA is TGTGCCAGCAGTTACCAGTCCACGGGGCGGAGCACTGAAGCTTTCTTT. Its translation: CASSYQSTGRSTEAFF.

The chain couples TRBV28 to TRBJ1-5, with D tentatively TRBD1 (6 bases). This CDR3 contains 18 residues. V lost 5 bases to trimming and J lost 4 bases, with 24 bases between them. Germline CDR1 MDHEN, CDR2 SYDVKM. This CDR3 reads CASSPPRFTGRGNQPQHF. CDR3 DNA sequence: TGTGCCAGCAGTCCCCCCCGGTTCACGGGGAGGGGGAATCAGCCCCAGCATTTT.

The rearrangement joins TRBV5-5 to TRBJ1-2; 10 bases line up with TRBD1. CDR3 length: 17 residues. Per germline, CDR1 SGHKS and CDR2 YYEKEE (reference sequence). V was pared by 0 bases and J by 4 bases, with 9 bases of the junction left unmatched. CDR3 sequence: CASSLGSTGTGVYGYTF. The CDR3 DNA reads TGTGCCAGCAGCTTGGGCAGTACCGGGACAGGGGTCTATGGCTACACCTTC.

The chain employs TRBV30 and TRBJ1-4; 7 nucleotides align to TRBD1. CDR1 is GTSNPN, CDR2 SVGIG, per germline (reference sequence). V shed 0 bases and J 3 bases; nucleotides not matched to a gene: 4. The length of the CDR3 is 15 residues. CDR3 in DNA: TGTGCCTGGAGTGTTAACAGGGGAGCTAATGAAAAACTGTTTTTT. Translating gives CAWSVNRGANEKLFF.

The chain combines TRBV23-1 with TRBJ1-1, with D possibly TRBD1 on 6 matching bases. TRBV23-1 is treated as an ORF (open reading frame) with a function not yet certain. The CDR3 is 16 amino acids. The V gene lost 5 bases and the J gene lost 11 bases, with 27 bases spanning the gap. CDR3: CASSKWGRSSFCAAFF. The CDR3 DNA sequence: TGCGCCAGCAGTAAATGGGGGCGATCCTCGTTCTGCGCGGCTTTCTTT.

CDR3: CASSIRLRGTGELFF. The CDR3 DNA follows: TGTGCCAGCTCGATAAGGTTGAGGGGCACCGGGGAGCTGTTTTTT. The chain uses TRBV28 and TRBJ2-2, with D possibly being TRBD1 or TRBD2 (5 bases each). CDR1 and CDR2 (germline): MDHEN, SYDVKM. V lost 8 bases to trimming and J lost 4 bases, with 17 bases between them. This CDR3 is built from 15 residues.

J is TRBJ2-7 and V is TRBV2; D call uncertain. The CDR3 extends over 11 amino acids. Deletions cut 6 bases from V and 4 bases from J, with 7 bases between. Germline CDR1 and CDR2: SNHLY and FYNNEI. CDR3 sequence (DNA): TGTGCCAGCAGGTACAGTTACGAGCAGTACTTC. Protein: CASRYSYEQYF.

J is TRBJ1-2 and V is TRBV5-6, with 7 bases identical to TRBD1. The trim removed 1 base at V and 4 bases at J, leaving 13 bases unmatched. This CDR3 region has 17 residues. Germline CDR1 reads SGHDT; CDR2 reads YYEEEE. The CDR3 is CASSLYRGDEISYGYTF. CDR3 DNA: TGTGCCAGCAGCTTGTACAGGGGCGACGAAATCAGCTATGGCTACACCTTC.

The chain joins TRBV18 to TRBJ1-3; no reliable D call. This CDR3 is built from 16 residues. Looked up from germline, CDR1 is KGHSH and CDR2 is LQKENI. V dropped 8 bases and J dropped 0 bases, with 17 bases sitting between them. The CDR3 DNA sequence: TGTGCCAGCCGTATGTCTGGGTCCGGCTCTGGAAACACCATATATTTT. As protein: CASRMSGSGSGNTIYF.

The sample holds a few counts of this clone. V gene TRBV20-1 combines with J gene TRBJ1-6, with 9 bases fitting TRBD1. The CDR3 is 11 amino acids. From germline, CDR1 is DFQATT and CDR2 SNEGSKA (reference sequence). Unmatched junction bases numbered 0, after V lost 6 bases and J lost 9 bases. CDR3: CSADRGSPLHF. In DNA, the CDR3 is TGCAGTGCGGACAGGGGTTCACCCCTCCACTTT.

This chain links TRBV6-5 with TRBJ1-5; D is uncertain. With 4 bases removed from V and 11 bases from J, the gap between germline ends came to 15 bases. The CDR3 is 13 amino acids. Per the germline V gene, CDR1 is MNHEY and CDR2 is SVGAGI. CDR3 in amino acids: CASSSWSPEAQHF. The CDR3 coding sequence is TGTGCCAGCAGTTCTTGGAGTCCGGAGGCCCAGCATTTT.

This chain uses TRBV4-2 with TRBJ2-1; 8 positions agree with TRBD2. V dropped 9 bases and J dropped 6; count of bases not matched to a gene: 10. The CDR3 spans 14 residues. The germline gives CDR1 LGHNA, CDR2 YNFKEQ. CDR3 in amino acids: CASTPGTRGNEQFF. In nucleotides, the CDR3 is TGTGCCAGTACCCCCGGGACTAGAGGCAATGAGCAGTTCTTC.

The J gene is TRBJ2-7, the V gene TRBV28, with D tentatively TRBD1 or TRBD2 (5 bases each). This CDR3 comprises 13 residues. Trimming stripped 11 bases from V and 0 bases from J, with 14 bases between. Germline V gene lookup returns CDR1 MDHEN and CDR2 SYDVKM. Written as DNA, the CDR3 is TGTGCCGGGGGTGGTCGATTCTCCTACGAGCAGTACTTC. Encoded protein: CAGGGRFSYEQYF. Full variable domain (missing parts from reference TRBV28 and TRBJ2-7): DVKVTQSSRYLVKRTGEKVFLECVQDMDHENMFWYRQDPGLGLRLIYFSYDVKMKEKGDIPEGYSVSREKKERFSLILESASTNQTSMYLCAGGGRFSYEQYFGPGTRLTVT.